This T cell receptor beta chain was identified in a study of OX40 agonist ivuxolimab in advanced cancers. General notes on the study: Ivuxolimab was an agonistic, fully human IgG2 monoclonal antibody directed against OX40 (CD134), a costimulatory receptor. Partial responses occurred in three dose-escalation patients, of whom one had hepatocellular carcinoma and two had cutaneous melanoma. In the dose-escalation cohort, 70% to 90% of patients were male, and the mean age was 60 years with a range of roughly 20 to 80. The point of sequencing TCRbeta in the periphery was to test whether ivuxolimab changed TCR sequence diversity and drove clonal T-cell expansion. Intravenous ivuxolimab was administered to patients every 2 weeks at six dose levels: 0.01, 0.1, 0.3, 1.5, 3 and 10 mg/kg. The monotherapy dose-escalation portion (N of about 57 patients) of the phase I ivuxolimab trial is reported in the paper. Among the roughly 52 dose-escalation patients, approximately 20 had hepatocellular carcinoma, roughly 15 melanoma, 9 renal cell carcinoma and 9 head and neck cancer. Patients were allowed to have had prior anti-PD-1, anti-PD-L1 or anti-CTLA-4 therapy, and less than 45% of the dose-escalation patients had previously received checkpoint inhibitors.

A remark on this clone: There is no known antigen for this receptor. No qualities accompany the bases; no much larger clone lies one base away.

For sequencing of the TCRbeta CDR3 region, genomic DNA was extracted from the sorted cells. TCRbeta CDR3 regions were sequenced using the immunoSEQ Assay. Held by TCRdb, this immuneACCESS table contains in-frame sequences only and omits some clones. Under half of the omission traces to an unresolved V gene where checked; the cause of the rest is unknown. The sample records approximately 25,000 clones, around nine tenths of which are singletons. Of the sample, 25% to 35% is held by the ten largest clones. Overall results and qualifications from the work: The antigen specificity of the peripheral T cells that underwent clonal expansion was not determined. Low levels of normalized T-cell clonal expansion were also seen in some nonresponding patients. In partial responders in the 0.1-3.0 mg/kg groups, normalized peripheral clonal expansion was found to be among the lowest, especially among CD8+ T cells. At doses of 0.1 to 3.0 mg/kg, clonal expansion of both CD4+ and CD8+ T cells in blood was seen between baseline and week 6. After ivuxolimab, more expanded clones were found on average in CD8+ T cells than in CD4+ T cells.

The junction carries 8 bases between V and J, which are trimmed by 7 bases and 5 bases respectively. CDR1 and CDR2 (MNHNY, SVGAGI) derive from the germline V gene (reference sequence). Counted from cysteine to phenylalanine, this CDR3 has 11 amino acids. CDR3 DNA only is kept here, 33 bases in frame from base 1. The trial excluded patients who had a history of autoimmune disease or who were on systemic immunosuppression. In every dose cohort, peripheral blood was drawn for TCR sequencing at baseline, cycle 4 day 1, and cycle 7 day 1. The samples were drawn from a first-in-human, open-label, multicenter phase I dose-escalation trial of ivuxolimab. The trial enrolled adults with locally advanced or metastatic head and neck squamous cell, hepatocellular, melanoma or renal cell carcinoma. Before TCR sequencing, CD4+ T cells and CD8+ T cells from peripheral blood were sorted into separate populations.

The source was CD4+ or CD8+ T cells sorted from blood, collected in a trial of the OX40 agonist ivuxolimab. This clonotype originated in an adult with an advanced solid tumor such as melanoma, head and neck, liver or kidney cancer. The rearrangement joined TRBV6-6 to TRBJ1-1; tentative D gene TRBD1, with 5 bases matching. The CDR3 amino acid sequence is: CASIQGTEAFF. The nucleotides are TGTGCCAGCATTCAGGGAACTGAAGCTTTCTTT.